Listed below are T cell receptor beta chains from one sample, sequenced in a study of HIV-infected children after antiretroviral therapy interruption. TCRdb processed the 3' RACE reads anew with MiXCR; each CDR3 protein has one entry. The table lists approximately 95,000 distinct CDR3 sequences, 6% to 8.5% of them singletons. The source was CD45RA+ CD4+ T cells from PBMCs, pooled from several time points, collected from a donor given antiretroviral therapy, either interrupted or continuous. The source is a pool of human donors with HIV. CDR3s include the opening cysteine and the closing phenylalanine or tryptophan. D genes are given only for firm matches. Clone size is shown for a subset of rows, as once, few, many or a class of expanded clone.

CDR3 DNA | CDR3 protein | V gene | clone size | J gene | D gene
TGCGCCAGCAGCCCCGGGACAGGGGAAGGTTCACCCCTCCACTTT | CASSPGTGEGSPLHF | TRBV5-1 | - | TRBJ1-6 | TRBD1
TGTGCCAGCAGCGTCCGGGCTCACAATGAGCAGTTCTTC | CASSVRAHNEQFF | TRBV9 | many | TRBJ2-1 | -
TGTGCCAGTAGTATCTTGGTGAACACTGAAGCTTTCTTT | CASSILVNTEAFF | TRBV19 | - | TRBJ1-1 | -
TGTGCCAGCAGTGTCATAACAGGGGGAGTTGTCAATGAGCAGTTCTTC | CASSVITGGVVNEQFF | TRBV28 | many | TRBJ2-1 | TRBD1
TGTGCTAGTGGGGGGAGTAGCTACGAGCAGTACTTC | CASGGSSYEQYF | TRBV12-5 | many | TRBJ2-7 | -
TGTGCCAGCAGCTTATTCGACAGGGAAAAACTGTTTTTT | CASSLFDREKLFF | TRBV5-6 | many | TRBJ1-4 | -
TGCAGTGCTAGACAGTTTGGGAGCTCCTACGAGCAGTACTTC | CSARQFGSSYEQYF | TRBV20-1 | - | TRBJ2-7 | -
TGTGCCAGCAGTGAAAAGGGGACTAAAGCGGGGGGGTGGTTTCCCTACAATGAGCAGTTCTTC | CASSEKGTKAGGWFPYNEQFF | TRBV2 | many | TRBJ2-1 | TRBD2
TGTGCCAGCAGCGAAAGAGACAGTAACTATGGCTACACCTTC | CASSERDSNYGYTF | TRBV12-3/TRBV12-4 | - | TRBJ1-2 | -
TGTGCCACAACCCTTCCGGGACAGAACACTGAAGCTTTCTTT | CATTLPGQNTEAFF | TRBV28 | many | TRBJ1-1 | -
TGTGCCAGCAGCTTAAGAACCGGGACAGGGGGCCACGAGCAGTACTTC | CASSLRTGTGGHEQYF | TRBV5-6 | many | TRBJ2-7 | TRBD1
TGTGCCACCTCTTCCCAGGAGAACACTGAAGCTTTCTTT | CATSSQENTEAFF | TRBV6-5 | - | TRBJ1-1 | -
TGTGCCAGCAGTTACGGTGACAGGGTCAGTGAGCAGTTCTTC | CASSYGDRVSEQFF | TRBV6-5 | many | TRBJ2-1 | TRBD1
TGCGCCAGCAGCGACAGGGGTTGGGGAACTGAAGCTTTCTTT | CASSDRGWGTEAFF | TRBV10-1 | many | TRBJ1-1 | TRBD1
TGTGCCAGCAGCCAAGCCGGGACAGGGGAGTTAGGAATGGACTTC | CASSQAGTGELGMDF | TRBV4-2 | few | TRBJ2-4 | TRBD1
TGCAGCGTTGGTACCACCGGGACAGGGACCTTTCAGTACTTC | CSVGTTGTGTFQYF | TRBV29-1 | many | TRBJ2-7 | TRBD1
TGTGGTGCTAGGGGGGCGAGTCAAAACACCTTGTACTTT | CGARGASQNTLYF | TRBV29-1 | many | TRBJ2-4 | -
TGTGCCAGCAGCTTAGGGCTAACAAAATCCGGGGAGCTGTTTTTT | CASSLGLTKSGELFF | TRBV11-2 | many | TRBJ2-2 | -
TGTGCCAGCAGCGCACAGGGGGCAAGGCAGCCCCAGCATTTT | CASSAQGARQPQHF | TRBV9 | many | TRBJ1-5 | TRBD1
TGTGCCAGCTCGTGGGCAGGGACAACCTACGAGCAGTACTTC | CASSWAGTTYEQYF | TRBV27 | - | TRBJ2-7 | -
TGTGCCATCAGTGGGGGACGGCATAATTCACCCCTCCACTTT | CAISGGRHNSPLHF | TRBV10-3 | - | TRBJ1-6 | -
TGCAGCGTCGCGGGGGCAATAGCGCGTATCACAGATACGCAGTATTTT | CSVAGAIARITDTQYF | TRBV29-1 | many | TRBJ2-3 | -